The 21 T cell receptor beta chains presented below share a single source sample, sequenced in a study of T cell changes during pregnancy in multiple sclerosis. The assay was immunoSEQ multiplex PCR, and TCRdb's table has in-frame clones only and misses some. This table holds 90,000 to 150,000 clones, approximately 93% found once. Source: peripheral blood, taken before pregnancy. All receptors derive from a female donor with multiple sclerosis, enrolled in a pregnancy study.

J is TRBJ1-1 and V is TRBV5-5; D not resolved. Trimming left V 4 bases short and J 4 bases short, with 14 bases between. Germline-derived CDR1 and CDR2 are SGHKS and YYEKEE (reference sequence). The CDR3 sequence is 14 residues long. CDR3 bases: TGTGCCAGCAGCCTGCTAGCCACTGGCACTGAAGCTTTCTTT. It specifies CASSLLATGTEAFF. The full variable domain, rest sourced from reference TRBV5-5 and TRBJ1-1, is DAGVTQSPTHLIKTRGQQVTLRCSPISGHKSVSWYQQVLGQGPQFIFQYYEKEERGRGNFPDRFSARQFPNYSSELNVNALLLGDSALYLCASSLLATGTEAFFGQGTRLTVV.

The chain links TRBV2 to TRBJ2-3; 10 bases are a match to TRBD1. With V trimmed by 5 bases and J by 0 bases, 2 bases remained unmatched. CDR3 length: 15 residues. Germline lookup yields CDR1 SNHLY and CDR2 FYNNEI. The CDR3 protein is CASSQTGGSTDTQYF. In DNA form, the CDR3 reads TGTGCCAGCAGTCAGACAGGGGGCAGCACAGATACGCAGTATTTT.

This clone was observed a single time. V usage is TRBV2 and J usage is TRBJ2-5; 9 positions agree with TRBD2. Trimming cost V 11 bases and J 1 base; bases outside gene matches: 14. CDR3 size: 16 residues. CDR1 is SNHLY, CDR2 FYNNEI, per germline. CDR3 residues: CAARGASGKGQETQYF. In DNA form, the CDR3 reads TGTGCCGCCCGCGGGGCTAGCGGGAAGGGCCAAGAGACCCAGTACTTC.

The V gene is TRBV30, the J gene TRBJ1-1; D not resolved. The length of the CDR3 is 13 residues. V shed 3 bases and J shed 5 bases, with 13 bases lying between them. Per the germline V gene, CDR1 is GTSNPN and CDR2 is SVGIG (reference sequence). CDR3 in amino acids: CAWSNTGRTEAFF. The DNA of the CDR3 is TGTGCCTGGAGCAATACCGGGAGAACTGAAGCTTTCTTT.

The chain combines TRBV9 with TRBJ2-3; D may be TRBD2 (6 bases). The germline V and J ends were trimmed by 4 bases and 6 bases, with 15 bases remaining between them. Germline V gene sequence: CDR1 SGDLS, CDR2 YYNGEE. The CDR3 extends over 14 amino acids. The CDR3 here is CASSTGVLEDTQYF. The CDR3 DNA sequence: TGTGCCAGCAGCACGGGGGTTCTCGAGGATACGCAGTATTTT.

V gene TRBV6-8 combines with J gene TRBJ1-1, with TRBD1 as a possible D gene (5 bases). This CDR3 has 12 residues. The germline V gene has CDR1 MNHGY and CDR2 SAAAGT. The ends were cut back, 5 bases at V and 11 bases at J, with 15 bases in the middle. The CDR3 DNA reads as TGTGCCAGCAGTCGGACACCGGACCGGGCTTTCTTT. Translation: CASSRTPDRAFF.

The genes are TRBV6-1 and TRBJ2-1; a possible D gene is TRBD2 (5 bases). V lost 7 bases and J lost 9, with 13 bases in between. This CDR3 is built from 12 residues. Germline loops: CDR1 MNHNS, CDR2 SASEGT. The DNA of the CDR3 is TGTGCCAGCAAACTAGAAGTGGGTGAGCAGTTCTTC. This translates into CASKLEVGEQFF.

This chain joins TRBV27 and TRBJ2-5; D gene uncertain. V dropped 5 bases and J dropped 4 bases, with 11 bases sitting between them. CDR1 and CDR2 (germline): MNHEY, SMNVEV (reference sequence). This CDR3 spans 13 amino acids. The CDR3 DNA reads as TGTGCCAGCAGTGATAGTCTAGGAGAGACCCAGTACTTC. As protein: CASSDSLGETQYF.

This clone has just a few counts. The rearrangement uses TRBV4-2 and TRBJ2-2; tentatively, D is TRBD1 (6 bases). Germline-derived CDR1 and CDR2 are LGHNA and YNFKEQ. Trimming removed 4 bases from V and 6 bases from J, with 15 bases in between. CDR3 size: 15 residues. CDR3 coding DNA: TGTGCCAGCAGCCCCTCGGATGGGGGCGCCGGGGAGCTGTTTTTT. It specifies CASSPSDGGAGELFF.

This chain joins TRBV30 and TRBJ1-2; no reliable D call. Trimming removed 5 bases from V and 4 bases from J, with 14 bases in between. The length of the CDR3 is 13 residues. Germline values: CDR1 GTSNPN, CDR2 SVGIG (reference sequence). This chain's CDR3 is CAWGGLTFYGYTF. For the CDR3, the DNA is TGTGCCTGGGGAGGCCTGACTTTCTATGGCTACACCTTC.

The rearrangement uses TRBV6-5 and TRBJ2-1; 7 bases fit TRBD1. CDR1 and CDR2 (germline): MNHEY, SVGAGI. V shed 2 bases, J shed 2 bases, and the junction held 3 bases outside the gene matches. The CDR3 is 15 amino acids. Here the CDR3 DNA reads TGTGCCAGCAGTTACCGACAGGGCCCCTACAATGAGCAGTTCTTC. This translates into CASSYRQGPYNEQFF.

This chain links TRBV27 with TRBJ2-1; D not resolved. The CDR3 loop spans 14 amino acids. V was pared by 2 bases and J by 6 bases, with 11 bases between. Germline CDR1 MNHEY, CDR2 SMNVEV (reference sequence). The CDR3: CASSLGQVINEQFF. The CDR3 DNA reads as TGTGCCAGCAGTTTAGGCCAGGTGATCAATGAGCAGTTCTTC.

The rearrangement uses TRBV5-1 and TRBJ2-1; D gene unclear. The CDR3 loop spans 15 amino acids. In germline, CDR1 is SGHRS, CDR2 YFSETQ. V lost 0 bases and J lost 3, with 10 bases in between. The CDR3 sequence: CASSLGAQLYNEQFF. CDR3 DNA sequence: TGCGCCAGCAGCTTGGGGGCCCAGCTCTACAATGAGCAGTTCTTC. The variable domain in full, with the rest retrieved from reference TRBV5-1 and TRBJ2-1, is KAGVTQTPRYLIKTRGQQVTLSCSPISGHRSVSWYQQTPGQGLQFLFEYFSETQRNKGNFPGRFSGRQFSNSRSEMNVSTLELGDSALYLCASSLGAQLYNEQFFGPGTRLTVL.

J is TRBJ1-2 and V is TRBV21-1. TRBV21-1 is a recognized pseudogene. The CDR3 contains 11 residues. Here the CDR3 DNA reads TGTGCCAGCCCCGGGGGGTATGGCTACACCTTC. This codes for CASPGGYGYTF.

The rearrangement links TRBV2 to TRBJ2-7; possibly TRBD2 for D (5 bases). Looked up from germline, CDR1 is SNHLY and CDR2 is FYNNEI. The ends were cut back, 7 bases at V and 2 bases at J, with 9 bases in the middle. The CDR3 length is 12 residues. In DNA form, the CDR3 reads TGTGCCAGCACGGAGCGGCCCTACGAGCAGTACTTC. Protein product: CASTERPYEQYF.

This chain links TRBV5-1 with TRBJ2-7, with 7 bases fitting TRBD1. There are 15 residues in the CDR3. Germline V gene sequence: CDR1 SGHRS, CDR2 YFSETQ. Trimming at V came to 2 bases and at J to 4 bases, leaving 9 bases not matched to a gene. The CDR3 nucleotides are TGCGCCAGCAGCTTAAGAGGACAGGAACTATACGAGCAGTACTTC. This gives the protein CASSLRGQELYEQYF.

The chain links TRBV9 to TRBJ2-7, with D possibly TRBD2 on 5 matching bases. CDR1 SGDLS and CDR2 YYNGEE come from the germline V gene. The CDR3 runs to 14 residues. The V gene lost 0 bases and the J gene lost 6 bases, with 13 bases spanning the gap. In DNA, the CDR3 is TGTGCCAGCAGCGTAGGGGCCCGGGAAGGCGAGCAGTACTTC. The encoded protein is CASSVGAREGEQYF.

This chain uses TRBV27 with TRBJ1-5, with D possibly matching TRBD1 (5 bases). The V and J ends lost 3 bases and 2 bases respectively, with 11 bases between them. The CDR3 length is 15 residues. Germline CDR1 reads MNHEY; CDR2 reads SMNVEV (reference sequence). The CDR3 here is CASSFDRGGNQPQHF. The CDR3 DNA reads TGTGCCAGCAGTTTTGACAGAGGAGGCAATCAGCCCCAGCATTTT.

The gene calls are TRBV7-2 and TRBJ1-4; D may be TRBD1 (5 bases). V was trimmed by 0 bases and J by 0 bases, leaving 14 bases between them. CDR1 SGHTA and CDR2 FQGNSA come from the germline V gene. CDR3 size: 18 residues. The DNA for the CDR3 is TGTGCCAGCAGCTTAGCCGAGACAGATTTTGCAACTAATGAAAAACTGTTTTTT. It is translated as CASSLAETDFATNEKLFF.

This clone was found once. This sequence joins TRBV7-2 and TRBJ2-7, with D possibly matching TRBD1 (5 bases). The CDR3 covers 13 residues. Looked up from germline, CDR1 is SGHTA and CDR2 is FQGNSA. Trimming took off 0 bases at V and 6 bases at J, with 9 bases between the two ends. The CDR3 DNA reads TGTGCCAGCAGCTTAGCCTCCGACAGCGAGCAGTACTTC. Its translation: CASSLASDSEQYF.

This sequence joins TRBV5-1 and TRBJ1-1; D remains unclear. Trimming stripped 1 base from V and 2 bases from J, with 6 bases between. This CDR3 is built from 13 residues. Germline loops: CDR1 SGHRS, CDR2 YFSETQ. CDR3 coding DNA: TGCGCCAGCAGCTTGACCCTAAACACTGAAGCTTTCTTT. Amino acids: CASSLTLNTEAFF.